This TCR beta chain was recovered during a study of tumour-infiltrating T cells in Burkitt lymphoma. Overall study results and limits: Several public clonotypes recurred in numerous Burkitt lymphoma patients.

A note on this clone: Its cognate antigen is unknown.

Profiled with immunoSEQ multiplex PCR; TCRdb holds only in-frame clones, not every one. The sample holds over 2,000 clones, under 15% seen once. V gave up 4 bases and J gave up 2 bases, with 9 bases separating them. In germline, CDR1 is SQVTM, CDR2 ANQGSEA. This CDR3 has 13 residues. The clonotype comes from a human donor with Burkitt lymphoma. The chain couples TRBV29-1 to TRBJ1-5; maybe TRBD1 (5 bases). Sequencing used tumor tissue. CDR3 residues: CSVAGGGNQPQHF. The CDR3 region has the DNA TGCAGCGTTGCGGGGGGGGGCAATCAGCCCCAGCATTTT. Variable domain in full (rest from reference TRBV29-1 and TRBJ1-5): SAVISQKPSRDICQRGTSLTIQCQVDSQVTMMFWYRQQPGQSLTLIATANQGSEATYESGFVIDKFPISRPNLTFSTLTVSNMSPEDSSIYLCSVAGGGNQPQHFGDGTRLSIL.